Each of the 18 T cell receptor beta chains below was sequenced from the same sample in a study of blood T cell repertoires in COVID-19. Data came from immunoSEQ multiplex PCR; TCRdb stores just in-frame clones and leaves some out. The table lists 150,000 or so clones, about 84% of them singletons. Source material: PBMCs or T cells enriched from blood (not recorded which). These receptors came from a man aged 35-49 years who had recovered from COVID-19.

The gene calls are TRBV10-3 and TRBJ1-1, with 7 bases lining up with TRBD1. Germline CDR1 ENHRY, CDR2 SYGVKD. V lost 8 bases to trimming and J lost 6 bases; unmatched junction nucleotides: 12. The CDR3 covers 14 residues. CDR3 amino acids: CAIATEKGAAEAFF. In nucleotides, the CDR3 is TGTGCCATCGCGACCGAGAAGGGGGCAGCTGAAGCTTTCTTT.

The V and J genes are TRBV24-1 and TRBJ1-5; a possible D gene is TRBD1 (6 bases). V was cut by 5 bases and J by 0 bases, with 28 bases left in between. CDR1 KGHDR and CDR2 SFDVKD come from the germline V gene. The CDR3 has 21 residues. CDR3 DNA sequence: TGTGCCACCAGTGGTGGTGAACAGGGACGCCAGAGACTCTATAGCAATCAGCCCCAGCATTTT. Its translation: CATSGGEQGRQRLYSNQPQHF.

This chain joins TRBV6-2 or TRBV6-3 and TRBJ2-1, with D maybe TRBD2 (5 bases). The CDR3 covers 15 residues. V lost 6 bases to trimming and J lost 3 bases, with 15 bases between them. Germline CDR1 is MNHEY and CDR2 is SVGEGT. The CDR3 loop reads CASRYTTNLYNEQFF. The CDR3 region has the DNA TGTGCCAGCAGATACACGACTAACCTCTACAATGAGCAGTTCTTC.

The chain combines TRBV11-2 with TRBJ2-7; D might be TRBD1 (5 bases). Deletions cut 1 base from V and 8 bases from J, with 12 bases between. Germline CDR1 reads SGHAT; CDR2 reads FQNNGV. The CDR3 extends over 13 amino acids. CDR3 sequence (DNA): TGTGCCAGCAGCTTAGGGCAGGGCCTCCAGCAGTACGTC. This translates into CASSLGQGLQQYV.

The rearrangement links TRBV9 to TRBJ2-6; weak D call: TRBD1 (6 bases). Germline V gene data show CDR1 as SGDLS and CDR2 as YYNGEE. This CDR3 region has 16 residues. Trimming stripped 3 bases from V and 1 base from J, with 11 bases between. The CDR3 DNA follows: TGTGCCAGCAGCGGACGACAGGTTTCTGGGGCCAACGTCCTGACTTTC. Its translation is CASSGRQVSGANVLTF. The full variable domain, rest sourced from reference TRBV9 and TRBJ2-6, is DSGVTQTPKHLITATGQRVTLRCSPRSGDLSVYWYQQSLDQGLQFLIQYYNGEERAKGNILERFSAQQFPDLHSELNLSSLELGDSALYFCASSGRQVSGANVLTFGAGSRLTVL.

The V call is TRBV30, the J call TRBJ2-5; possible D gene TRBD2, 7 bases. The V end was cut by 2 bases, the J end by 6 bases, with 16 bases between. The length of the CDR3 is 14 residues. The germline V gene has CDR1 GTSNPN and CDR2 SVGIG (reference sequence). CDR3 sequence (DNA): TGTGCCTGGAGTCCACCGGGGGGCGAAAAGACCCAGTACTTC. Amino acids: CAWSPPGGEKTQYF. Using reference TRBV30 and TRBJ2-5 for the parts outside the CDR3, the full variable domain is SQTIHQWPATLVQPVGSPLSLECTVEGTSNPNLYWYRQAAGRGLQLLFYSVGIGQISSEVPQNLSASRPQDRQFILSSKKLLLSDSGFYLCAWSPPGGEKTQYFGPGTRLLVL.

This chain links TRBV3-1 (or the pseudogene TRBV3-2) with TRBJ2-1, with 9 positions matching TRBD2. CDR1 is LGHDT, CDR2 YNNKEL, per germline (reference sequence). CDR3 length: 12 residues. The V segment lost 1 base and the J segment 12 bases; nucleotides outside the gene matches: 1. The CDR3 region has the DNA TGTGCCAGCAGCCAAGCACTAGCGGGGCAGTTCTTC. This sequence encodes CASSQALAGQFF.

The rearrangement links TRBV6-1 to TRBJ1-5, with D perhaps TRBD1 (5 bases). This CDR3 has 15 amino acids. CDR1 and CDR2 from the germline V gene are MNHNS and SASEGT. V dropped 1 base and J dropped 7 bases, with 14 bases sitting between them. CDR3 nucleotide sequence: TGTGCCAGCAGTGAAGGAGCGGGGAGGGGACAGCCCCAGCATTTT. This gives the protein CASSEGAGRGQPQHF.

The gene calls are TRBV7-9 and TRBJ2-3, with D possibly matching TRBD2 (6 bases). Trimming left V 3 bases short and J 1 base short, with 11 bases between. The CDR3 length is 15 residues. The V gene's germline CDR1 is SEHNR and CDR2 FQNEAQ (reference sequence). CDR3 in DNA: TGTGCCAGCAGCTTGGGGTGGGGGGGCACAGATACGCAGTATTTT. Translated: CASSLGWGGTDTQYF.

The V gene is TRBV24-1, the J gene TRBJ1-2, with D perhaps matching TRBD1 (6 bases). Trimming removed 3 bases at V and 8 bases at J, with 12 bases between. Germline V CDR1 and CDR2: KGHDR, SFDVKD. The CDR3 runs 13 residues. As DNA, the CDR3 is TGTGCCACCAGTGATGGGGGGGCGTTCGGCTACACCTTC. Translation: CATSDGGAFGYTF.

The chain joins TRBV9 to TRBJ1-2; D is unclear. The CDR3 runs to 14 residues. The V end lost 0 bases, the J end lost 8 bases, and 14 bases lay between the germline ends. Germline assignment: CDR1 SGDLS and CDR2 YYNGEE. CDR3 protein: CASSVGPGGRGYTF. In DNA, the CDR3 is TGTGCCAGCAGCGTAGGTCCAGGAGGCCGAGGCTACACCTTC.

This chain connects TRBV4-1 to TRBJ2-3, with TRBD2 matching over 15 bases. V was pared by 4 bases and J by 4 bases, with 6 bases of the junction left unmatched. The CDR3 is 17 amino acids. Germline CDR1 and CDR2: MGHRA and YSYEKL. The CDR3 coding sequence is TGCGCCAGCAGCCCTGGGACTAGCGGGGGGCGCGCAGATACGCAGTATTTT. Its translation: CASSPGTSGGRADTQYF.

This chain joins TRBV4-2 and TRBJ2-2; 10 positions match TRBD2. Germline V lookup: CDR1 LGHNA, CDR2 YNFKEQ. This CDR3 contains 18 residues. Trimming at V came to 0 bases and at J to 4 bases, leaving 8 bases not matched to a gene. CDR3: CASSQEYGQRGGTGELFF. The CDR3, as DNA: TGTGCCAGCAGCCAAGAGTACGGCCAGCGGGGGGGCACCGGGGAGCTGTTTTTT.

The V and J genes are TRBV15 and TRBJ2-2; D is perhaps TRBD1 (5 bases). The germline V gene encodes CDR1 LNHNV and CDR2 YYDKDF (reference sequence). This CDR3 spans 16 amino acids. Trimming stripped 0 bases from V and 6 bases from J, with 14 bases between. CDR3 DNA: TGTGCCACCAGCAGAGAGGACGACATCAGGGCCGGGGAGCTGTTTTTT. Its translation: CATSREDDIRAGELFF. Together with reference TRBV15 and TRBJ2-2, the CDR3 gives the full variable domain: DAMVIQNPRYQVTQFGKPVTLSCSQTLNHNVMYWYQQKSSQAPKLLFHYYDKDFNNEADTPDNFQSRRPNTSFCFLDIRSPGLGDTAMYLCATSREDDIRAGELFFGEGSRLTVL.

This clone was counted between two and nine times. Other DNA sequences in this specimen translate into the identical CDR3. This chain links TRBV5-1 with TRBJ2-3; 9 bases are a match to TRBD2. V lost 5 bases, J lost 1 base, and 5 bases stayed unmatched. Germline CDR1 SGHRS, CDR2 YFSETQ. The CDR3 is 15 residues long. The CDR3 reads CASSLTSGRTDTQYF. As DNA, the CDR3 is TGCGCCAGCAGTTTGACTAGCGGTCGCACAGATACGCAGTATTTT. Supplemented by reference TRBV5-1 and TRBJ2-3, the full variable domain reads KAGVTQTPRYLIKTRGQQVTLSCSPISGHRSVSWYQQTPGQGLQFLFEYFSETQRNKGNFPGRFSGRQFSNSRSEMNVSTLELGDSALYLCASSLTSGRTDTQYFGPGTRLTVL.

The V call is TRBV12-5, the J call TRBJ2-3; 13 nucleotides match TRBD2. This CDR3 contains 15 residues. J lost 4 bases, V lost 5 bases, and 3 bases had no gene match. Per the germline V gene, CDR1 is LGHNT and CDR2 is FRNRAP. The CDR3 spells CASGPTSGGADTQYF. The CDR3, as DNA: TGTGCTAGTGGTCCTACTAGCGGGGGGGCAGATACGCAGTATTTT.

This chain joins TRBV19 and TRBJ1-6; D remains unclear. Trimming left V 3 bases short and J 0 bases short, with 12 bases between. This CDR3 comprises 17 residues. The germline gives CDR1 LNHDA, CDR2 SQIVND (reference sequence). CDR3: CASSIGVRSSYNSPLHF. CDR3 in DNA: TGTGCCAGTAGTATCGGCGTGAGGAGCTCCTATAATTCACCCCTCCACTTT.

The chain is built from TRBV30 and TRBJ1-4, with D perhaps matching TRBD1 (5 bases). The CDR3 has 15 residues. With 2 bases removed from V and 8 bases from J, the gap between germline ends came to 18 bases. The germline V gene encodes CDR1 GTSNPN and CDR2 SVGIG (reference sequence). For the CDR3, the DNA is TGTGCCTGGAGTAATTACGGGGGGTCGGCGGAAAAACTGTTTTTT. This encodes CAWSNYGGSAEKLFF.